A selection of T cell receptor beta chains follows, all from one sample in a study of blood T cell repertoires in COVID-19. Libraries were prepared by immunoSEQ multiplex PCR; TCRdb keeps only in-frame clonotypes and omits some of them. The repertoire holds 180,000 or so clones, about 88% seen once, with roughly 0.99% in the top ten. The sequenced sample was peripheral blood. Every receptor here comes from a man between 18 and 29 years old with acute or convalescent COVID-19. Each CDR3 is given with its conserved first and last residue. The D gene is left open where the match is weak. Size is stated for part of the rows, as once, few or many counts, or as a class when the clone is expanded.

J: TRBJ1-2
D: NA
size: NA
V: TRBV18
CDR3: CASSPSGADGYTF
DNA: TGTGCCAGCTCACCAAGCGGGGCCGATGGCTACACCTTC

J: TRBJ1-5
D: NA
size: NA
V: TRBV5-5
CDR3: CASSLNTGQYSNQPQHF
DNA: TGTGCCAGCAGCTTGAACACAGGCCAGTATAGCAATCAGCCCCAGCATTTT

J: TRBJ2-1
D: NA
size: NA
V: TRBV19
CDR3: CASSSGDKYNEQFF
DNA: TGTGCCAGTAGTAGCGGGGATAAGTACAATGAGCAGTTCTTC

J: TRBJ2-1
D: NA
size: NA
V: TRBV6-5
CDR3: CASSTGRYNEQFF
DNA: TGTGCCAGCAGTACAGGACGGTACAATGAGCAGTTCTTC

J: TRBJ1-1
D: TRBD1
size: NA
V: TRBV7-9
CDR3: CASSQADRKAFF
DNA: TGTGCCAGCAGCCAAGCGGACAGGAAGGCTTTCTTT

J: TRBJ2-5
D: NA
size: NA
V: TRBV2
CDR3: CASRVRLVTQETQYF
DNA: TGTGCCAGCCGAGTTAGACTAGTTACCCAAGAGACCCAGTACTTC

J: TRBJ1-2
D: TRBD1
size: NA
V: TRBV7-2
CDR3: CASSLELGQGAFFYGYTF
DNA: TGTGCCAGCAGCTTAGAATTGGGACAGGGGGCTTTTTTCTATGGCTACACCTTC

J: TRBJ2-3
D: NA
size: NA
V: TRBV20-1
CDR3: CSVTQGYTQYF
DNA: TGCAGTGTAACGCAGGGGTATACGCAGTATTTT

J: TRBJ2-3
D: TRBD2
size: NA
V: TRBV30
CDR3: CAWSPSGLAGGLDTQYF
DNA: TGTGCCTGGAGTCCATCGGGACTAGCGGGGGGGTTAGATACGCAGTATTTT

J: TRBJ1-2
D: NA
size: NA
V: TRBV27
CDR3: CASSSGTLGDYGYTF
DNA: TGTGCCAGCAGTTCGGGGACACTAGGGGACTATGGCTACACCTTC

J: TRBJ1-1
D: TRBD1
size: NA
V: TRBV24-1
CDR3: CATSGTQGARTEAFF
DNA: TGTGCCACCAGTGGTACACAGGGGGCGAGGACTGAAGCTTTCTTT

J: TRBJ2-5
D: TRBD2
size: NA
V: TRBV4-1
CDR3: CASSQDPAGGTQETQYF
DNA: TGCGCCAGCAGCCAAGACCCGGCGGGGGGGACGCAAGAGACCCAGTACTTC

J: TRBJ1-4
D: TRBD1
size: NA
V: TRBV7-9
CDR3: CASSRPTGAVGTNEKLFF
DNA: TGTGCCAGCAGCAGACCGACAGGGGCGGTTGGAACTAATGAAAAACTGTTTTTT

J: TRBJ2-5
D: NA
size: NA
V: TRBV2
CDR3: CASSSGGRETQYF
DNA: TGTGCCAGCTCCTCCGGGGGGCGGGAGACCCAGTACTTC

J: TRBJ1-1
D: TRBD1
size: NA
V: TRBV29-1
CDR3: CSVEDPTGITEAFF
DNA: TGCAGCGTTGAAGACCCGACAGGGATCACTGAAGCTTTCTTT

J: TRBJ2-1
D: NA
size: once
V: TRBV27
CDR3: CASSLFGLGGNEQFF
DNA: TGTGCCAGCAGTTTATTCGGGTTGGGGGGCAATGAGCAGTTCTTC

J: TRBJ2-1
D: NA
size: NA
V: TRBV19
CDR3: CASTQGSNEQFF
DNA: TGTGCCAGCACCCAGGGGAGCAATGAGCAGTTCTTC

J: TRBJ1-1
D: TRBD1
size: NA
V: TRBV4-1
CDR3: CASSPPGTGGTEAFF
DNA: TGCGCCAGCAGCCCCCCCGGGACAGGGGGCACTGAAGCTTTCTTT

J: TRBJ1-1
D: NA
size: NA
V: TRBV19
CDR3: CASSIVPDPGTEAFF
DNA: TGTGCCAGTAGTATAGTCCCAGACCCGGGGACTGAAGCTTTCTTT

J: TRBJ1-2
D: TRBD1
size: NA
V: TRBV6-5
CDR3: CASSYTGQGAGYTF
DNA: TGTGCCAGCAGTTACACGGGACAGGGGGCCGGCTACACCTTC

J: TRBJ1-2
D: NA
size: NA
V: TRBV30
CDR3: CAWSVSRYYGYTF
DNA: TGTGCCTGGAGTGTTTCCAGGTACTATGGCTACACCTTC

J: TRBJ1-5
D: NA
size: NA
V: TRBV19
CDR3: CASSLQGYSNQPQHF
DNA: TGTGCCAGTAGTTTACAGGGATATAGCAATCAGCCCCAGCATTTT

J: TRBJ2-3
D: TRBD1
size: NA
V: TRBV9
CDR3: CASSVGTGGADTQYF
DNA: TGTGCCAGCAGCGTAGGGACAGGGGGCGCAGATACGCAGTATTTT

J: TRBJ2-1
D: NA
size: NA
V: TRBV30
CDR3: CAWSVWASGGRSYDNEQFF
DNA: TGTGCCTGGAGTGTATGGGCGTCAGGGGGGAGAAGTTATGACAATGAGCAGTTCTTC

J: TRBJ2-7
D: TRBD1
size: NA
V: TRBV27
CDR3: CASSCLDRVLEQYF
DNA: TGTGCCAGCAGTTGCTTAGACAGGGTACTCGAGCAGTACTTC

J: TRBJ1-6
D: TRBD1
size: NA
V: TRBV25-1
CDR3: CASSESHRGNSPLHF
DNA: TGTGCCAGCAGTGAAAGTCACAGGGGGAATTCACCCCTCCACTTT